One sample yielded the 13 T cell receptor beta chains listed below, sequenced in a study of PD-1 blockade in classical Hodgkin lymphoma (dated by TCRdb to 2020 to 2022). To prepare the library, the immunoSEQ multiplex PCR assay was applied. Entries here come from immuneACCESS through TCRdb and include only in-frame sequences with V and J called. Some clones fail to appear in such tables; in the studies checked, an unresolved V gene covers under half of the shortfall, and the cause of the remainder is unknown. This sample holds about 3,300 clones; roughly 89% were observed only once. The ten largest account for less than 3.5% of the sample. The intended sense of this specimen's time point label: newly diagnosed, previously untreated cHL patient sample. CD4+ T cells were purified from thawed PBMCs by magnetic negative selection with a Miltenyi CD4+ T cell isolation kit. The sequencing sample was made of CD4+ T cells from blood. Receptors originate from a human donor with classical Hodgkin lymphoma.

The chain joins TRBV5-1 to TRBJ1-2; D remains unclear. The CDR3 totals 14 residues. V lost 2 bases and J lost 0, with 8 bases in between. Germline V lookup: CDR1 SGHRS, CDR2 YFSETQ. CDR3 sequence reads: CASSLAGPNYGYTF. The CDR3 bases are TGCGCCAGCAGCTTAGCCGGGCCTAACTATGGCTACACCTTC.

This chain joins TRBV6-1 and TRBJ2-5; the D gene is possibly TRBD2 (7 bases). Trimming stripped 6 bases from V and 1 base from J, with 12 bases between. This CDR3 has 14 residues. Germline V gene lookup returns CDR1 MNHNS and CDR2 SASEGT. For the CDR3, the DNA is TGTGCCAGCAGGAAAGGGGGGGCCCAAGAGACCCAGTACTTC. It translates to CASRKGGAQETQYF.

CDR3 amino acids: CASSPAANTGELFF. CDR3 bases: TGTGCCAGCAGTCCAGCCGCGAACACCGGGGAGCTGTTTTTT. V is TRBV27 and J is TRBJ2-2; D gene ambiguous. The germline V gene encodes CDR1 MNHEY and CDR2 SMNVEV (reference sequence). The CDR3 extends over 14 amino acids. The germline V and J ends were trimmed by 5 bases and 0 bases, with 7 bases remaining between them.

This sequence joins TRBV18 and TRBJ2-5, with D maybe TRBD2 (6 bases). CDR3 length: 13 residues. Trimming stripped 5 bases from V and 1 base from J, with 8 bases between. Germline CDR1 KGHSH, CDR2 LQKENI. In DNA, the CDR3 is TGTGCCAGCTCAACGGGACTCCAAGAGACCCAGTACTTC. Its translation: CASSTGLQETQYF.

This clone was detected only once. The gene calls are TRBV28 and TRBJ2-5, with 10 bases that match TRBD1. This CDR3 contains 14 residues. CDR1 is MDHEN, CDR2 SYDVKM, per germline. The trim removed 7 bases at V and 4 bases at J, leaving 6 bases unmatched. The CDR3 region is CASNSGTGVETQYF. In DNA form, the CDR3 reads TGTGCCAGCAACTCCGGGACAGGGGTAGAGACCCAGTACTTC.

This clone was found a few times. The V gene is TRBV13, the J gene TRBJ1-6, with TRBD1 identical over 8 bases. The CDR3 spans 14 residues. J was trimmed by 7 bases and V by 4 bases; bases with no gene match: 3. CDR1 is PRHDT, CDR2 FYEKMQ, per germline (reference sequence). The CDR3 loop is CASSSTGVNSPLHF. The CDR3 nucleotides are TGTGCCAGCAGCTCGACAGGGGTCAATTCACCCCTCCACTTT.

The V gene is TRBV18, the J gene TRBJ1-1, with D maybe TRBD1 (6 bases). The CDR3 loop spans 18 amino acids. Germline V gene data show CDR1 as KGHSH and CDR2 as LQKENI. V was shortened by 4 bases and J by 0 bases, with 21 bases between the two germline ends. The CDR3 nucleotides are TGTGCCAGCTCACTCAAGTCGGTTGCCGGGGGGCTGAACACTGAAGCTTTCTTT. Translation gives CASSLKSVAGGLNTEAFF. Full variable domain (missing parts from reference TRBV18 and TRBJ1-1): NAGVMQNPRHLVRRRGQEARLRCSPMKGHSHVYWYRQLPEEGLKFMVYLQKENIIDESGMPKERFSAEFPKEGPSILRIQQVVRGDSAAYFCASSLKSVAGGLNTEAFFGQGTRLTVV.

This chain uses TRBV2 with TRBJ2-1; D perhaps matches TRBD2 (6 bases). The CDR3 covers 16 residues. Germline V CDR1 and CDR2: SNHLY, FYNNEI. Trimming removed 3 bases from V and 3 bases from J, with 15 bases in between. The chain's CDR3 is CASSEEGNSFYNEQFF. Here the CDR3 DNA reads TGTGCCAGCAGTGAGGAGGGGAACTCGTTCTACAATGAGCAGTTCTTC.

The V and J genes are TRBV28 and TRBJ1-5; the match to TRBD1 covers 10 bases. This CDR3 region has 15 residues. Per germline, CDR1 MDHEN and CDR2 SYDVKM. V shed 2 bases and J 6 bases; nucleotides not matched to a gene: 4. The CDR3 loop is CASSLRDRGGQPQHF. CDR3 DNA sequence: TGTGCCAGCAGTTTAAGGGACAGGGGCGGTCAGCCCCAGCATTTT.

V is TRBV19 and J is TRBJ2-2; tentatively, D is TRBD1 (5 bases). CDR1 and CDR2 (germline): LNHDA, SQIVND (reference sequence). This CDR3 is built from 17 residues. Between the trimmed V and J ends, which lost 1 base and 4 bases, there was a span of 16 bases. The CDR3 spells CASSIVQGAAVTGELFF. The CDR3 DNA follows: TGTGCCAGTAGTATAGTCCAGGGCGCCGCGGTCACCGGGGAGCTGTTTTTT.

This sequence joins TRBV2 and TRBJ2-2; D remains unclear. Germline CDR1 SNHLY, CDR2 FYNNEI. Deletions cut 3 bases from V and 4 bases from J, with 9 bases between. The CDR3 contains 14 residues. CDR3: CASSEQGITGELFF. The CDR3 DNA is TGTGCCAGCAGTGAGCAAGGGATCACCGGGGAGCTGTTTTTT.

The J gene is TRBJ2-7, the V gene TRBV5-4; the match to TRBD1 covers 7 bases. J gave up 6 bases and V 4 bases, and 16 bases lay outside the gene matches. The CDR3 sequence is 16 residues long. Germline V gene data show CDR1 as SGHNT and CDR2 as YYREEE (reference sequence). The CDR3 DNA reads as TGTGCCAGCAGCACGGAAGGGACAGATAGGCTGGGCGAGCAGTACTTC. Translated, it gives CASSTEGTDRLGEQYF. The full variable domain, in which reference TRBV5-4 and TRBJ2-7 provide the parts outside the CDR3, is ETGVTQSPTHLIKTRGQQVTLRCSSQSGHNTVSWYQQALGQGPQFIFQYYREEENGRGNFPPRFSGLQFPNYSSELNVNALELDDSALYLCASSTEGTDRLGEQYFGPGTRLTVT.

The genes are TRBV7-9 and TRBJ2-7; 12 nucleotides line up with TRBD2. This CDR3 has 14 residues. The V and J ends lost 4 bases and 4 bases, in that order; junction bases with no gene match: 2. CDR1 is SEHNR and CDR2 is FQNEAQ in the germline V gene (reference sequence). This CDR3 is CASSSTSGGYEQYF. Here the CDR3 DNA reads TGTGCCAGCAGCTCGACTAGCGGGGGTTACGAGCAGTACTTC.